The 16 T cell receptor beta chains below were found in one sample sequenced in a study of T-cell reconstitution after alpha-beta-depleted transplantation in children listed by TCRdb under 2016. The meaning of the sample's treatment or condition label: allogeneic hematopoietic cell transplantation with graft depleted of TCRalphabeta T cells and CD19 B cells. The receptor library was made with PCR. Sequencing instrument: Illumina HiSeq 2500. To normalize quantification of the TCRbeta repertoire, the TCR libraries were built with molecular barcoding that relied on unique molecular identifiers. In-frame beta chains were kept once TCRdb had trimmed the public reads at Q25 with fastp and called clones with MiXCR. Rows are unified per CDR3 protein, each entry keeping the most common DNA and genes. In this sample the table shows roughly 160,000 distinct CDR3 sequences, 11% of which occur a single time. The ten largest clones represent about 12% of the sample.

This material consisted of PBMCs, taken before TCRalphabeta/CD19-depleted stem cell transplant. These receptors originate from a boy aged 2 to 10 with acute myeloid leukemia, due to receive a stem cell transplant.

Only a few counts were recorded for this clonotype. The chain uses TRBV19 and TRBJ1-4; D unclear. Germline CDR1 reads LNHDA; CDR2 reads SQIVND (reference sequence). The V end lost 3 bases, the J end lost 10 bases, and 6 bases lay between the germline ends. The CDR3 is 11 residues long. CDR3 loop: CASSIGGKLFF. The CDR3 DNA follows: TGTGCCAGTAGTATCGGCGGAAAACTGTTTTTT.

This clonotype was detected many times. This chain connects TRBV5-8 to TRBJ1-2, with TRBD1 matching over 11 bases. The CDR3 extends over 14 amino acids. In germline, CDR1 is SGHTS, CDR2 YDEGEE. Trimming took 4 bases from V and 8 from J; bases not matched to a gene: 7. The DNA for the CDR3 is TGTGCCAGCAGCCGGACAGGGGGCTGGTTCGGCTACACCTTC. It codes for CASSRTGGWFGYTF.

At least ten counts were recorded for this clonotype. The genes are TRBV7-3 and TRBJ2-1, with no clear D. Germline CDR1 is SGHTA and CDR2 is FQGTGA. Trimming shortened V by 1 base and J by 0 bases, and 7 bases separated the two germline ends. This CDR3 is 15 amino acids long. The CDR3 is CASSLIPGSYNEQFF. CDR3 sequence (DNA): TGTGCCAGCAGCTTAATCCCTGGCTCCTACAATGAGCAGTTCTTC. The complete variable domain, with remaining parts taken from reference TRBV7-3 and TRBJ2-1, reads GAGVSQTPSNKVTEKGKYVELRCDPISGHTALYWYRQSLGQGPEFLIYFQGTGAADDSGLPNDRFFAVRPEGSVSTLKIQRTERGDSAVYLCASSLIPGSYNEQFFGPGTRLTVL.

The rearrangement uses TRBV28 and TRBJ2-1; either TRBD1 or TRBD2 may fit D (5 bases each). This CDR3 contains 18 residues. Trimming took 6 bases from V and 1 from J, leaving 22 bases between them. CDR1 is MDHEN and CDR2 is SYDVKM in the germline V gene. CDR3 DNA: TGTGCCAGCAGCATAGAGGGACGGTATAGGGAGTCCTACAATGAGCAGTTCTTC. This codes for CASSIEGRYRESYNEQFF.

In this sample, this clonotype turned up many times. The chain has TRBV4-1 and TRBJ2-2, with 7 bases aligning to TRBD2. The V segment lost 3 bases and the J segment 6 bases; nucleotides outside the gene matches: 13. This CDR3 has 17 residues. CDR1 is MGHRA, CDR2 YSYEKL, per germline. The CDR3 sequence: CASSHAPTGGRAGELFF. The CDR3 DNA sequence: TGCGCCAGCAGCCATGCTCCGACGGGGGGTCGTGCCGGGGAGCTGTTTTTT.

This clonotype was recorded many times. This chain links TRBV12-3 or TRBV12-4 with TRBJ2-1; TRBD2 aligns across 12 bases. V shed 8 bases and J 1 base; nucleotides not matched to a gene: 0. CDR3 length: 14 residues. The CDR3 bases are TGTGCCAGCGGACTAGCGGGATCCTACAATGAGCAGTTCTTC. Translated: CASGLAGSYNEQFF.

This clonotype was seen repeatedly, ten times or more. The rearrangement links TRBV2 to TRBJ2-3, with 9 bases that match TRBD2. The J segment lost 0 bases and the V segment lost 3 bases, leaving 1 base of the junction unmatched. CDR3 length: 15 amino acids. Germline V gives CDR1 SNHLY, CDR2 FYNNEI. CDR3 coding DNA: TGTGCCAGCAGTGATAGCGGGAGAAGCACAGATACGCAGTATTTT. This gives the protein CASSDSGRSTDTQYF.

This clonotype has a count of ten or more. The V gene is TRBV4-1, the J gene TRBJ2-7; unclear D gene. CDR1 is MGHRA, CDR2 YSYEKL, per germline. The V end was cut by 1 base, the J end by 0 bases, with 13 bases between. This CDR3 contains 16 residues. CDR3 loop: CASSQVQVRYSYEQYF. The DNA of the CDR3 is TGCGCCAGCAGCCAAGTCCAAGTCAGGTACTCCTACGAGCAGTACTTC.

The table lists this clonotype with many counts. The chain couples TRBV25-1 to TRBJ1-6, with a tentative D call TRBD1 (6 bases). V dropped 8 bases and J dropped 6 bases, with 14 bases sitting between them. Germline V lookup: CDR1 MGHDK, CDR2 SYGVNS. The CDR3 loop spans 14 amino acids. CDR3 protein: CASGRTAFNSPLHF. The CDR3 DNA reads TGTGCCAGCGGGCGGACAGCTTTTAATTCACCCCTCCACTTT. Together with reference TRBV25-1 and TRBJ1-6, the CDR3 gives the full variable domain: EADIYQTPRYLVIGTGKKITLECSQTMGHDKMYWYQQDPGMELHLIHYSYGVNSTEKGDLSSESTVSRIRTEHFPLTLESARPSHTSQYLCASGRTAFNSPLHFGNGTRLTVT.

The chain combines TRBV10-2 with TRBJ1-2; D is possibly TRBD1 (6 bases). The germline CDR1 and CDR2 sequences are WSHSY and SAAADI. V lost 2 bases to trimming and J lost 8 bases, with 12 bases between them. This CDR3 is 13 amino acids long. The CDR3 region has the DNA TGCGCCAGCAGTGAGAGGTCAGGGACAGGCTACACCTTC. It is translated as CASSERSGTGYTF.

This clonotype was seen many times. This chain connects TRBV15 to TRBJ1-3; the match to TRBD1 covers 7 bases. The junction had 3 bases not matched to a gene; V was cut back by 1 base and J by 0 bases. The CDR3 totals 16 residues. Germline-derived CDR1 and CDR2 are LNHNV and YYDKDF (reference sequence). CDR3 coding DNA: TGTGCCACCAGCAGAGGACAGGGCATCTCTGGAAACACCATATATTTT. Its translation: CATSRGQGISGNTIYF.

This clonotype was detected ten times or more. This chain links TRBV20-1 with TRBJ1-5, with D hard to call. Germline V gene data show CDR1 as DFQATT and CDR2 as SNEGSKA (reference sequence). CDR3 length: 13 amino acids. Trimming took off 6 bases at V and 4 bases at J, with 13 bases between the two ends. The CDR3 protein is CSAKVSVNQPQHF. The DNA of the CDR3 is TGCAGTGCAAAGGTCTCGGTGAATCAGCCCCAGCATTTT.

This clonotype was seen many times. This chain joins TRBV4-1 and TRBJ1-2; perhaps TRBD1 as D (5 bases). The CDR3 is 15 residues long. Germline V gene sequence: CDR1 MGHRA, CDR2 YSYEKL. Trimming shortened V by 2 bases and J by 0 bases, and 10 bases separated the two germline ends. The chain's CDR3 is CASSQNVGANYGYTF. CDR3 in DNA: TGCGCCAGCAGCCAAAACGTAGGGGCTAACTATGGCTACACCTTC.

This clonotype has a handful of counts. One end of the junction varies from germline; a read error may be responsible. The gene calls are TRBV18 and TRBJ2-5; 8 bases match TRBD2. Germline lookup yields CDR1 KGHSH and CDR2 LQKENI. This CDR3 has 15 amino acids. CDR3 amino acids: CASSPITSGQETHYF. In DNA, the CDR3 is TGTGCCAGCTCACCAATCACTAGCGGTCAAGAGACCCATTACTTC.

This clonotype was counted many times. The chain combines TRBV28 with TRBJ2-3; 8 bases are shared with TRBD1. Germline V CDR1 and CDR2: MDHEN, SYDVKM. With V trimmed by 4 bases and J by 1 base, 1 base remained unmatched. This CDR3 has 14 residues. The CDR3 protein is CASSSGGGTDTQYF. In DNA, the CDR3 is TGTGCCAGCAGTTCAGGGGGCGGCACAGATACGCAGTATTTT.

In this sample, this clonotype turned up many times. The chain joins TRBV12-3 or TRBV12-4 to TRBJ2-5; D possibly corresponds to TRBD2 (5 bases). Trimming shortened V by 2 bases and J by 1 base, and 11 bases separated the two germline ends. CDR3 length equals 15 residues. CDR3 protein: CASSLRGVRQETQYF. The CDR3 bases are TGTGCCAGCAGTTTACGGGGAGTCCGCCAAGAGACCCAGTACTTC.